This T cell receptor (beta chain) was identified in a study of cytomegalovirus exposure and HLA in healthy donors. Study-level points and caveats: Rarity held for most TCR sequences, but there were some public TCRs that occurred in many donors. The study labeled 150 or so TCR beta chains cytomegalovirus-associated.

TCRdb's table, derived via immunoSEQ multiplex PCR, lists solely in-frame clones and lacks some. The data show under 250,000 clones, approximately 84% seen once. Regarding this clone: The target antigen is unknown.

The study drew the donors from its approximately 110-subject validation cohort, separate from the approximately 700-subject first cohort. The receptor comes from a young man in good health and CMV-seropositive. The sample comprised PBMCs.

The CDR3 here is CASSPVSPPGYGYTF. In DNA, the CDR3 is TGTGCCAGCAGCCCAGTTTCACCTCCAGGGTATGGCTACACCTTC. V and J are TRBV28 and TRBJ1-2, with D maybe TRBD1 (5 bases). Looked up from germline, CDR1 is MDHEN and CDR2 is SYDVKM. This CDR3 spans 15 amino acids. Trimming removed 6 bases from V and 5 bases from J, with 19 bases in between.